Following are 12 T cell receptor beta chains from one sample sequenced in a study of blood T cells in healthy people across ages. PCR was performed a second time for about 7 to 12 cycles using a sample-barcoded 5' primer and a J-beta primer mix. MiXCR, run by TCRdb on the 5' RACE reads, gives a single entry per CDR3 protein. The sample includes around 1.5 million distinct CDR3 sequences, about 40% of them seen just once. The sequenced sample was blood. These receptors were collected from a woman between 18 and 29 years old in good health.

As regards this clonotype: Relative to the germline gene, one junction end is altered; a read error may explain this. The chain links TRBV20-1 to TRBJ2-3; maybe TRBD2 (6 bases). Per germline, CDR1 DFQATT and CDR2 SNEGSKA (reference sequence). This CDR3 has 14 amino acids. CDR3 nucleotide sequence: TGCAGTGCTAAGCGGGCCGCAAGCACAGATACGCGGTATTTT. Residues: CSAKRAASTDTRYF.

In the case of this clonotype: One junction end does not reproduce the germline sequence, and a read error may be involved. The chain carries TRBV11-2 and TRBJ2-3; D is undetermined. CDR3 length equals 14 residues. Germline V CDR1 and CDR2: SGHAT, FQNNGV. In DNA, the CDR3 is TGTGCCAGCAGCGGCGCGAGTAGCACAGATGCGCAGTATTTT. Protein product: CASSGASSTDAQYF.

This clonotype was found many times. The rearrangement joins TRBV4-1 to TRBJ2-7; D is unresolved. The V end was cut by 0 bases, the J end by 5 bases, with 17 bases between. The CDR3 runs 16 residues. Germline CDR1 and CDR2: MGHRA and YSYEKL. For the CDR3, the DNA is TGCGCCAGCAGCCAAGACCGTAGTTTCTATCTGAACGAGCAGTACTTC. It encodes CASSQDRSFYLNEQYF.

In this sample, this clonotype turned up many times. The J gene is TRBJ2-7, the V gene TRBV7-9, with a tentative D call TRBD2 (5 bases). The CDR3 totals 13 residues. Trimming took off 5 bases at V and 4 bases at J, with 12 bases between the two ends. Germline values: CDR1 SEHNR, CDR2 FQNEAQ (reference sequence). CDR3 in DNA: TGTGCCAGCAGCCCAGAGTCGGGGTACGAGCAGTACTTC. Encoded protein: CASSPESGYEQYF.

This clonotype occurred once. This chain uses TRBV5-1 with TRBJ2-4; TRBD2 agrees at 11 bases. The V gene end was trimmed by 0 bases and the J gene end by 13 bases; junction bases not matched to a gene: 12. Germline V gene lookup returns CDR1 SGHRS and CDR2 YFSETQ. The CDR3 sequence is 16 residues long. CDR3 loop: CASSLVRLAGGGEQYF. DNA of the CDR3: TGCGCCAGCAGCTTGGTACGGTTAGCGGGAGGGGGTGAGCAGTACTTC.

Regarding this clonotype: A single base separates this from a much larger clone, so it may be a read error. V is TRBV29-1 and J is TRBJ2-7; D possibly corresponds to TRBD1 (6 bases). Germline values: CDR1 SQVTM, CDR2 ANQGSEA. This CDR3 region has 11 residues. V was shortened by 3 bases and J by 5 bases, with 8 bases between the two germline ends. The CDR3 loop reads CSVEDSHEQYF. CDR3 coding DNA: TGCAGCGTTGAGGACAGCCACGAGCAGTACTTC.

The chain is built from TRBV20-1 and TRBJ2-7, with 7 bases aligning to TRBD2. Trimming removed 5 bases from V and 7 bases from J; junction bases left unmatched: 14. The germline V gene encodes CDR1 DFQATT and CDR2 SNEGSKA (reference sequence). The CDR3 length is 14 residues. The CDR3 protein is CSASFGGSRGEQYF. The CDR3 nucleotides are TGCAGTGCTTCCTTCGGCGGGAGTCGAGGAGAGCAGTACTTC.

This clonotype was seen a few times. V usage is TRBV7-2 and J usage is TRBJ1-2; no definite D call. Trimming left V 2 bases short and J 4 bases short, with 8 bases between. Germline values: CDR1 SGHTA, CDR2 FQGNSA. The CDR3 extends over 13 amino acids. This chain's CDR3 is CASSLRRLYGYTF. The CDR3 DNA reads TGTGCCAGCAGCTTACGCAGGCTCTATGGCTACACCTTC.

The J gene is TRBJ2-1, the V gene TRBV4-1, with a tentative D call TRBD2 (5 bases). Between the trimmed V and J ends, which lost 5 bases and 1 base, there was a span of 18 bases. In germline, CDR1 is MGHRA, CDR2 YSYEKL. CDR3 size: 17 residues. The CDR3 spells CASSARGGRGSYNEQFF. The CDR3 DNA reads TGCGCCAGCAGCGCCCGCGGTGGGCGAGGGTCCTACAATGAGCAGTTCTTC.

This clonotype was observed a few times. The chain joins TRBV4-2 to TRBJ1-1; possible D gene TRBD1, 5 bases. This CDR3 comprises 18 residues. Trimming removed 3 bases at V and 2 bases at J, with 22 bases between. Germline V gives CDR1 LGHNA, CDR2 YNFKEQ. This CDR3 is CASSQETTKGRRNTEAFF. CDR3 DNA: TGTGCCAGCAGCCAGGAAACAACAAAGGGACGGAGAAACACTGAAGCTTTCTTT.

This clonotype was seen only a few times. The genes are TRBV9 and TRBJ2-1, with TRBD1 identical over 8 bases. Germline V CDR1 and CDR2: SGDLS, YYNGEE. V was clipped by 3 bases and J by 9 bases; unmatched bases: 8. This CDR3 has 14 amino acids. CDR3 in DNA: TGTGCCAGCAGCGGCCCTAACAGGGGGTCTGAGCAGTTCTTC. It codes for CASSGPNRGSEQFF.

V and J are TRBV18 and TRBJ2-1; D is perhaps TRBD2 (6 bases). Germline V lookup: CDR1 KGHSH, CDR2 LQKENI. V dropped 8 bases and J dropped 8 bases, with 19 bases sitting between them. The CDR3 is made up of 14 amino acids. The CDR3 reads CASAPGTESYEQFF. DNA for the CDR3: TGTGCCAGCGCCCCCGGGACTGAATCTTATGAGCAGTTCTTC.